This TCR beta chain was identified during a study of T cell repertoires in cytomegalovirus infection. Study-level points and caveats: The study identified carriers of CMV plus the relevant HLA from cumulative public TCR beta family frequency. The ex vivo response showed dominance by HLA-C-restricted CMV-specific TCR beta clonotypes.

Only one count was recorded for this clonotype. Its matching antigen is unknown. Via MiXCR, TCRdb re-called the reads, giving one row per CDR3 protein. This repertoire shows hundreds of thousands of distinct CDR3 sequences, 32% found once; its top ten account for 9.5% to 15%. Germline V gene data show CDR1 as MDHEN and CDR2 as SYDVKM. Deletions cut 5 bases from V and 1 base from J, with 14 bases between. This CDR3 spans 15 amino acids. The TCR sequence derives from a human donor in good health (CMV status not recorded). Some clones in this sample may be carry-over from other donors' samples. The J gene is TRBJ1-1, the V gene TRBV28; D is ambiguous. The sequences come from cultured CD8+ T cells from PBMCs, collected from culture after CMV antigen stimulation. Here the CDR3 DNA reads TGTGCCAGCAGTCCCGTCGACCCCGGGAACACTGAAGCTTTCTTT. Amino acid sequence: CASSPVDPGNTEAFF.